The clone carrying this T cell receptor beta chain was counted ten times or more. The antigen remains undetermined. This sample was taken from a study of breast tumors, draining lymph nodes, adjacent tissues. Germline V lookup: CDR1 MNHEY, CDR2 SMNVEV (reference sequence). V lost 6 bases and J lost 11, with 17 bases in between. The length of the CDR3 is 13 residues. Study-wide results and limits: Tumor and nontumor repertoires were significantly more similar in luminal-like than in basal-like breast cancer. Tumors had less TCR diversity than lymph nodes, more than nontumor tissue. Data only fit, rather than demonstrated, lymph node origin of most tumor T cells.

Axillary draining lymph nodes of breast cancer patients supplied the node samples. TCRdb redid the calling of the multiplex PCR reads with MiXCR, one entry per CDR3 protein. Found here are about 230,000 distinct CDR3 sequences, 32% of them singletons; the top ten hold about 1.4%. The clonotype originates from a female donor with breast cancer. Some clones in this sample may be carry-over from other donors' samples. This chain uses TRBV27 with TRBJ1-5; maybe TRBD1 (5 bases). Input material: axillary lymph node tissue. Here the CDR3 reads CASSPRVWTAQHF. The CDR3 nucleotides read TGTGCCAGCAGCCCCAGGGTTTGGACGGCCCAGCATTTT.